This T cell receptor beta chain came from a study of T-cell memory formation after mild COVID-19 (dated by TCRdb to the early 2020s). As for the study more broadly: Most TCR sequence clusters were specific to one of the two donors. T-cell clones expanding and contracting after mild COVID-19 in a couple of donors were tracked by longitudinal TCRalpha and TCRbeta repertoire sequencing. The cohort comprised two young, previously healthy adult volunteers, one female and one male. The investigation overall reported the following: From day 15 to 85, contracting clones showed balanced CD4/CD8 phenotypes, whereas a second wave of clones that expanded from day 15 to 37 leaned towards CD4+. Some responding clones were detected in pre-infection memory, suggesting pre-existing cross-reactive memory T cells joined the SARS-CoV-2 response. Contracting CD4+ clones were found mainly in CM and EM memory subsets, while CD8+ clones were enriched in EMRA. The study included only a couple of mild cases, and larger cohorts that include severe cases with pre-infection samples were judged to be necessary. Whether the second-wave clones peaking on day 37 were SARS-CoV-2 specific was not confirmed.

CDR1 LGHDT and CDR2 YNNKEL were looked up in the germline V gene (reference sequence). V has 0 bases trimmed and J has 4 bases trimmed; junction bases matching no gene number 3. Its CDR3 holds 15 amino acids, cysteine through phenylalanine. Here the CDR3 DNA is all that survives: 45 bases in frame from base 1. Concerning this clonotype itself: No cognate antigen has been identified for it. Within one base of it there is no much larger clone, and no base qualities were kept.

The sequencing machine was an Illumina NovaSeq 6000. TCRalpha and TCRbeta cDNA libraries were built by 5'RACE with constant-segment primers, adding sample barcodes and unique molecular identifiers. Trizol reagent was used to extract RNA from every sample. The libraries were amplified in two PCR steps, and the second step added a second sample barcode and Illumina TruSeq adapters. Sequencing of the libraries was done on an Illumina NovaSeq, producing 2 x 150 bp paired-end reads. Regarding the original processing steps: Reads were demultiplexed and collapsed into UMI-guided consensus sequences with migec v1.2.7. Using mixcr v2.1.11, UMI consensuses were aligned to TRA and TRB V and J templates and then assembled into clonotypes. Clonotypes were classified as expanded or contracted when called significant by both edgeR and NoisET, with noise models trained on biological replicates. For edgeR calls, a false discovery rate-adjusted p below 0.01 and a log2 fold-change threshold of 1 were applied. As an exploratory analysis of dynamics, max-normalized trajectories of the 1000 most abundant clonotypes were examined by PCA with hierarchical clustering. The CD4 or CD8 phenotype of responding clones was assigned using the separately sequenced CD4+ and CD8+ repertoires. Using fastp at Q25 and MiXCR, TCRdb reprocessed the public reads and kept productive beta chains. Every distinct CDR3 protein forms one entry, paired with its most common genes and DNA. None of the V and J calls come from the authors' own analysis; TCRdb made them. This sample has roughly 86,000 distinct CDR3 sequences in its table, and approximately 13% of those were observed once. The ten largest clones take up about a quarter of the sample.

Ficoll-Paque density gradient centrifugation was used to isolate PBMCs. The rearrangement joined TRBV3-1 to TRBJ1-1; TRBD1 lines up with 9 middle nucleotides. The sequencing sample was made of PBMCs or a T cell subset sorted from them (not recorded which). The sequence was collected from an adult woman who had mild COVID-19 (a few samples of this study predate the infection). The sample titles of this study are shuffled in the database, so cell type and time point are left out; the donor was told from shared clones. The DNA sequence is as follows: TGTGCCAGCAGCCAAGATGCGACAGGGGGCACTGAAGCTTTCTTT. Translated, it reads CASSQDATGGTEAFF.